This T cell receptor beta chain was obtained from a study of blood T cell repertoires in COVID-19 (dated by TCRdb to 2019 to 2021). For the wider study: The collaborator samples originated in the United States, Italy and Spain and spanned the acute and convalescent phases of COVID-19. The material from the prospective study consisted of cDNA or gDNA derived from T cells, B-cell-depleted T cells, or PBMCs. Deeply sampled blood TCRbeta repertoires from subjects exposed to, actively infected with, or recovered from COVID-19 were included in the dataset. The repertoires were released in a freely available public database intended as a resource for research on the immune response to SARS-CoV-2. The samples were drawn from two sources: the first 160 participants of the ongoing ImmuneRACE study, and 1,200 or so subjects contributed by 6 global collaborators. The sample metadata nearly always contained a de-identified subject ID, COVID-19 status, age in years and sex. Where available, HLA class I and class II types were obtained from metadata supplied by the sample provider rather than from assay-based typing. Broad study findings and their caveats: How much clinical and demographic metadata was included differed by source and by participant, and the metadata was provided uncurated.

Trimming at the junction amounts to 4 bases on V and 0 bases on J, and the germline ends lie 12 bases apart. The CDR3 measures 16 amino acids from cysteine to phenylalanine. Only the CDR3 DNA stays, 48 bases, in frame from base 1. CDR1 and CDR2 are drawn from the germline V gene: SGHDN, FVKESK. TCRbeta CDR3 regions were amplified from genomic DNA by means of the immunoSEQ Assay, a bias-controlled multiplex PCR. In the original analysis: The number of nucleated cells in each sample was estimated from the amplification of reference gene primers within the assay. Sequence reads were collapsed and filtered to measure the absolute abundance of every unique TCRbeta CDR3 rearrangement. For each sample, productive Simpson clonality was calculated as the square root of Simpson's diversity index across productive rearrangements. Entries here come from immuneACCESS through TCRdb and include only in-frame sequences with V and J called. Some clones fail to appear in such tables; in the studies checked, an unresolved V gene covers under half of the shortfall, and the cause of the remainder is unknown. The DNA gave D and trimming, while V, J and clone size come from that table. For this sample the table gives about 260,000 clones, of which approximately 87% were detected only once. Clones ranked in the top ten supply 3.5% to 5.5% of the sample.

Another Seattle source contributed samples from volunteer blood donors who had recovered from COVID-19. Each collaborating institution followed its own protocols to collect whole blood in K2EDTA tubes. For TCRbeta analysis, collaborator samples were shipped as frozen whole blood, as isolated PBMCs, or as DNA extracted from either sample type. With regard to this clone: No antigen is known for it. The sample holds no much larger clone one base away, and base qualities are not on file.

The sequenced sample was peripheral blood. The receptor was isolated from a man in his 60s who had recovered from COVID-19. The chain employs TRBV14 and TRBJ2-2; no D gene call is confident. CDR3 reads: CASSPYLTANTGELFF. The bases read TGTGCCAGCAGCCCATATTTAACGGCGAACACCGGGGAGCTGTTTTTT.